The 24 T cell receptor beta chains presented below share a single source sample, sequenced in a study of OX40 agonist ivuxolimab in advanced cancers. Clones were sequenced by immunoSEQ multiplex PCR, and TCRdb holds only the in-frame ones, with some missing. This repertoire shows approximately 44,000 clones, around 80% found once; its top ten account for under 11%. The sample in question was CD4+ or CD8+ T cells sorted from blood, obtained in a trial of the OX40 agonist ivuxolimab. These receptors originate from an adult with an advanced solid tumor such as melanoma, head and neck, liver or kidney cancer.

V is TRBV6-6 and J is TRBJ2-5; D not resolved. Germline-derived CDR1 and CDR2 are MNHNY and SVGAGI (reference sequence). V lost 3 bases to trimming and J lost 2 bases, with 13 bases between them. There are 15 residues in the CDR3. CDR3 nucleotide sequence: TGTGCCAGCAGTTATCAAGGGCCATCGCAAGAGACCCAGTACTTC. This translates into CASSYQGPSQETQYF.

J is TRBJ1-1 and V is TRBV30; weak D call: TRBD1 (5 bases). The germline V gene has CDR1 GTSNPN and CDR2 SVGIG (reference sequence). The V end lost 4 bases, the J end lost 1 base, and 16 bases lay between the germline ends. The CDR3 runs to 15 residues. The CDR3 DNA sequence: TGTGCCTGGACTCTCGGAGCCACAGGGAACACTGAAGCTTTCTTT. Translating gives CAWTLGATGNTEAFF.

This chain links TRBV9 with TRBJ1-2; 9 bases line up with TRBD1. The CDR3 has 15 amino acids. The germline CDR1 and CDR2 sequences are SGDLS and YYNGEE. The J segment lost 2 bases and the V segment lost 5 bases, leaving 7 bases of the junction unmatched. Here the CDR3 DNA reads TGTGCCAGCAGGGTGGCTGGACAGGGGAACTATGGCTACACCTTC. Amino acids: CASRVAGQGNYGYTF.

The genes are TRBV6-1 and TRBJ1-4, with D possibly being TRBD1 (5 bases). Trimming shortened V by 7 bases and J by 7 bases, and 7 bases separated the two germline ends. Germline values: CDR1 MNHNS, CDR2 SASEGT. CDR3 size: 11 residues. The CDR3, as DNA: TGTGCCAGCATTAGGGGTGAAAAACTGTTTTTT. This gives the protein CASIRGEKLFF.

V and J are TRBV19 and TRBJ1-3; a possible D gene is TRBD1 (5 bases). The V and J ends lost 7 bases and 0 bases respectively, with 10 bases between them. The CDR3 has 14 residues. Germline-derived CDR1 and CDR2 are LNHDA and SQIVND (reference sequence). The CDR3, as DNA: TGTGCCAGTATCCAAGACAGCTCTGGAAACACCATATATTTT. Translating gives CASIQDSSGNTIYF.

This chain connects TRBV7-8 to TRBJ1-2; tentatively, D is TRBD1 (5 bases). The CDR3 loop spans 15 amino acids. Looked up from germline, CDR1 is SGHVS and CDR2 is FQNEAQ. V shed 1 base and J shed 6 bases, with 15 bases lying between them. This CDR3 is CASSLEGSGGHGYTF. As DNA, the CDR3 is TGTGCCAGCAGCTTAGAGGGGAGCGGAGGCCATGGCTACACCTTC.

The J gene is TRBJ1-6, the V gene TRBV27; 7 bases match TRBD1. CDR3 length: 14 amino acids. Germline CDR1 and CDR2: MNHEY and SMNVEV (reference sequence). V lost 6 bases to trimming and J lost 7 bases; unmatched junction nucleotides: 6. CDR3 coding DNA: TGTGCCAGCAGGGCTGACAGGGTGAATTCACCCCTCCACTTT. This codes for CASRADRVNSPLHF.

The V gene is TRBV30, the J gene TRBJ2-3; 7 positions agree with TRBD2. Germline CDR1 GTSNPN, CDR2 SVGIG (reference sequence). V trimming: 3 bases; J trimming: 3 bases; junction bases outside the gene matches: 9. The CDR3 has 15 residues. CDR3: CAWSKTSLNTDTQYF. The CDR3 nucleotides are TGTGCCTGGAGCAAGACTAGCCTCAATACAGATACGCAGTATTTT.

The V gene is TRBV5-5, the J gene TRBJ1-2; D is ambiguous. V lost 4 bases and J 7 bases, leaving 14 bases between the germline ends. In germline, CDR1 is SGHKS, CDR2 YYEKEE (reference sequence). The length of the CDR3 is 13 residues. The CDR3 sequence is CASSPPGIGGYTF. CDR3 coding DNA: TGTGCCAGCAGCCCTCCGGGTATCGGTGGCTACACCTTC.

J is TRBJ1-6 and V is TRBV28, with no clear D. The germline V gene has CDR1 MDHEN and CDR2 SYDVKM. The germline V and J ends were trimmed by 2 bases and 10 bases, with 18 bases remaining between them. CDR3 length equals 16 residues. The CDR3 here is CASSLSSGPWGSPLHF. In DNA, the CDR3 is TGTGCCAGCAGTTTAAGTTCCGGACCCTGGGGATCACCCCTCCACTTT.

The rearrangement joins TRBV28 to TRBJ1-2, with D unresolved. Germline-derived CDR1 and CDR2 are MDHEN and SYDVKM. The germline V and J ends were trimmed by 6 bases and 1 base, with 9 bases remaining between them. CDR3 length: 13 amino acids. The CDR3 sequence is CASRRQINYGYTF. In DNA, the CDR3 is TGTGCCAGCAGAAGGCAGATTAACTATGGCTACACCTTC.

This clone was picked up a small number of times. The V and J genes are TRBV6-5 and TRBJ2-3; 7 bases match TRBD2. The CDR3 sequence is 15 residues long. The junction had 9 bases not matched to a gene; V was cut back by 4 bases and J by 5 bases. The germline V gene encodes CDR1 MNHEY and CDR2 SVGAGI. CDR3 sequence (DNA): TGTGCCAGCAGTTTCAGCAGACTAGCTGGAGATACGCAGTATTTT. It codes for CASSFSRLAGDTQYF.

V and J are TRBV28 and TRBJ1-1; 7 nucleotides agree with TRBD1. Germline trimming cut 2 bases from V and 10 bases from J; bases unmatched to any gene: 4. Per the germline V gene, CDR1 is MDHEN and CDR2 is SYDVKM. The CDR3 is made up of 12 amino acids. CDR3 DNA sequence: TGTGCCAGCAGTTTAAGGGCAGGGGGAGCTTTCTTT. Its protein product is CASSLRAGGAFF.

A few counts support this clone. This chain joins TRBV11-3 and TRBJ2-7; D is possibly TRBD1 (5 bases). This CDR3 is 14 amino acids long. With 5 bases removed from V and 3 bases from J, the gap between germline ends came to 14 bases. The V gene's germline CDR1 is SGHNT and CDR2 YENEEA. The CDR3 DNA is TGTGCCAGCAGCCCAGGGTGGCTCGACTACGAGCAGTACTTC. Amino acids: CASSPGWLDYEQYF.

This chain joins TRBV15 and TRBJ2-1; TRBD2 matches 11 bases. J lost 2 bases, V lost 0 bases, and 15 bases had no gene match. CDR1 and CDR2 from the germline V gene are LNHNV and YYDKDF (reference sequence). The CDR3 spans 21 residues. CDR3 amino acids: CATSREYPGTSGFTPYNEQFF. In nucleotides, the CDR3 is TGTGCCACCAGCAGAGAGTACCCCGGGACTAGCGGTTTCACCCCCTACAATGAGCAGTTCTTC. The full variable domain, with the rest looked up from reference TRBV15 and TRBJ2-1, is DAMVIQNPRYQVTQFGKPVTLSCSQTLNHNVMYWYQQKSSQAPKLLFHYYDKDFNNEADTPDNFQSRRPNTSFCFLDIRSPGLGDTAMYLCATSREYPGTSGFTPYNEQFFGPGTRLTVL.

The rearrangement uses TRBV27 and TRBJ2-7, with a tentative D call TRBD2 (7 bases). With 3 bases removed from V and 4 bases from J, the gap between germline ends came to 13 bases. From germline, CDR1 is MNHEY and CDR2 SMNVEV (reference sequence). The CDR3 consists of 14 residues. This CDR3 reads CASSFGRGGYEQYF. CDR3 coding DNA: TGTGCCAGCAGTTTCGGCAGGGGAGGGTACGAGCAGTACTTC.

This chain joins TRBV5-1 and TRBJ2-3; 11 bases agree with TRBD2. The germline V gene encodes CDR1 SGHRS and CDR2 YFSETQ. The CDR3 length is 16 residues. The J segment lost 4 bases and the V segment lost 4 bases, leaving 8 bases of the junction unmatched. The CDR3 loop is CASSIVAGGSADTQYF. DNA of the CDR3: TGCGCCAGCAGCATCGTAGCGGGAGGGAGCGCAGATACGCAGTATTTT. Drawing the rest from reference TRBV5-1 and TRBJ2-3, the complete variable domain is KAGVTQTPRYLIKTRGQQVTLSCSPISGHRSVSWYQQTPGQGLQFLFEYFSETQRNKGNFPGRFSGRQFSNSRSEMNVSTLELGDSALYLCASSIVAGGSADTQYFGPGTRLTVL.

The rearrangement joins TRBV19 to TRBJ2-1; D perhaps matches TRBD2 (6 bases). CDR3 length equals 12 residues. In germline, CDR1 is LNHDA, CDR2 SQIVND (reference sequence). Trimming cost V 3 bases and J 10 bases, with 10 bases left between them. The CDR3 loop is CASSIGGLEQFF. CDR3 nucleotide sequence: TGTGCCAGTAGTATCGGGGGACTCGAGCAGTTCTTC.

The V and J genes are TRBV10-3 and TRBJ1-2; D call uncertain. With 11 bases removed from V and 1 base from J, the gap between germline ends came to 14 bases. The CDR3 consists of 13 residues. Germline loops: CDR1 ENHRY, CDR2 SYGVKD. CDR3 in amino acids: CASGIESNYGYTF. The CDR3, as DNA: TGTGCCTCGGGGATAGAGAGTAACTATGGCTACACCTTC.

This chain uses TRBV15 with TRBJ2-5, with a tentative D call TRBD2 (6 bases). The germline V gene encodes CDR1 LNHNV and CDR2 YYDKDF (reference sequence). The ends were cut back, 1 base at V and 4 bases at J, with 7 bases in the middle. This CDR3 contains 13 residues. In nucleotides, the CDR3 is TGTGCCACCAGCAGAGGAGCGGGAGAGACCCAGTACTTC. Protein product: CATSRGAGETQYF.

This clone has more than one count but fewer than ten. The rearrangement joins TRBV5-1 to TRBJ1-2; D unresolved. Germline lookup yields CDR1 SGHRS and CDR2 YFSETQ. Deletions cut 4 bases from V and 2 bases from J, with 9 bases between. CDR3 length: 13 amino acids. CDR3 coding DNA: TGCGCCAGCAGCCCCGACGGAAACTATGGCTACACCTTC. Protein sequence: CASSPDGNYGYTF.

The chain carries TRBV10-3 and TRBJ1-1, with D perhaps TRBD1 (5 bases). CDR3 length: 15 residues. The V end lost 3 bases, the J end lost 1 base, and 12 bases lay between the germline ends. CDR1 is ENHRY, CDR2 SYGVKD, per germline. The DNA for the CDR3 is TGTGCCATCAGTGAAGCCAGGGCACCGAACACTGAAGCTTTCTTT. Translated: CAISEARAPNTEAFF.

This chain joins TRBV28 and TRBJ1-3, with no clear D. Germline V gene data show CDR1 as MDHEN and CDR2 as SYDVKM. The CDR3 sequence is 14 residues long. Trimming removed 4 bases from V and 0 bases from J, with 7 bases in between. DNA of the CDR3: TGTGCCAGCAGTTCAATGGGCTCTGGAAACACCATATATTTT. Protein sequence: CASSSMGSGNTIYF.

The V call is TRBV7-6, the J call TRBJ1-2; D remains unclear. The germline gives CDR1 SGHVS, CDR2 FNYEAQ. The CDR3 loop spans 15 amino acids. V dropped 3 bases and J dropped 4 bases, with 15 bases sitting between them. This CDR3 is CASSFGQKGSYGYTF. Written as DNA, the CDR3 is TGTGCCAGCAGCTTCGGGCAAAAGGGTAGCTATGGCTACACCTTC.